This T cell receptor (beta chain) came from a study of blood T cell repertoires in COVID-19. The V gene's germline CDR1 is SGDLS and CDR2 YYNGEE. The CDR3 runs 14 residues. Trimming took 1 base from V and 4 from J, leaving 10 bases between them. The table came from immunoSEQ multiplex PCR; TCRdb's copy has only in-frame clones and leaves some out. The table includes over 350,000 clones, 86% detected once. This rearrangement joins TRBV9 to TRBJ2-3; D is uncertain. This TCR was sampled from a young woman with active or convalescent COVID-19. The specimen sequenced was peripheral blood. For the CDR3, the DNA is TGTGCCAGCAGCGTACGAGACTTCCCAGATACGCAGTATTTT. Residues: CASSVRDFPDTQYF.